Listed below are T cell receptor beta chains from one sample, sequenced in a study of T cells after yellow fever vaccination. TCRdb reprocessed the 5' RACE reads via MiXCR and lists one record per CDR3 protein. Altogether 150,000 to 200,000 distinct CDR3 sequences are present, approximately 11% being singletons, with the ten largest covering about 38%. This specimen was CD8+ T cells sorted from PBMCs, taken 15 days after the yellow fever booster vaccination. Receptors were obtained from a man aged 18 to 29 who received the YFV17D yellow fever vaccine. Each CDR3 is given with its conserved first and last residue. D genes are given only for firm matches. A clone size is listed for some rows: how often the clone was seen (once, few, many), or a class if it is expanded.

size | J | D | V | CDR3 | DNA
NA | TRBJ2-2 | NA | TRBV12-3/TRBV12-4 | CASSPSVGLGELFF | TGTGCCAGCAGTCCATCGGTCGGGCTAGGGGAGCTGTTTTTT
NA | TRBJ1-2 | NA | TRBV6-2/TRBV6-3 | CASSYGYGYTF | TGTGCCAGCAGTTACGGTTATGGCTACACCTTC
NA | TRBJ2-7 | TRBD1 | TRBV11-2 | CASSLGSQGAHLTYEQYF | TGTGCCAGCAGCTTAGGGTCCCAGGGGGCTCACTTAACCTACGAGCAGTACTTC
many | TRBJ2-5 | TRBD2 | TRBV12-3/TRBV12-4 | CASRFSGTQETQYF | TGTGCCAGCAGGTTTAGCGGGACCCAAGAGACCCAGTACTTC
NA | TRBJ2-1 | NA | TRBV7-9 | CASSLDEQFF | TGTGCCAGCAGCTTAGATGAGCAGTTCTTC
few | TRBJ1-2 | NA | TRBV2 | CARKGTGGQTYGYTF | TGTGCCAGAAAGGGAACTGGGGGGCAAACGTATGGCTACACCTTC
few | TRBJ2-7 | NA | TRBV12-3/TRBV12-4 | CASSLLGSEQYF | TGTGCCAGCAGTTTGTTGGGTTCCGAGCAGTACTTC
few | TRBJ2-3 | TRBD2 | TRBV7-9 | CASSSTGTRSWTQYF | TGTGCCAGCAGCAGTACCGGGACTAGATCGTGGACGCAGTATTTT
once | TRBJ1-4 | TRBD1 | TRBV12-3/TRBV12-4 | CASRPRPDRAGSKKLFF | TGTGCCAGCAGACCCCGCCCTGACAGGGCTGGGAGTAAAAAACTGTTTTTT
many | TRBJ2-7 | TRBD2 | TRBV5-1 | CASSPRTSGSHEQYF | TGCGCCAGCAGCCCCCGGACTAGCGGGTCACACGAGCAGTACTTC
NA | TRBJ1-1 | TRBD1 | TRBV6-5 | CASRTLPGKQGAKPSGTEAFF | TGTGCCAGCAGGACCCTACCCGGTAAACAGGGGGCGAAACCGTCTGGCACTGAAGCTTTCTTT
few | TRBJ2-7 | NA | TRBV6-2/TRBV6-3 | CASSFFGVSYEQYF | TGTGCCAGCAGTTTCTTCGGGGTCTCCTACGAGCAGTACTTC
NA | TRBJ1-1 | NA | TRBV27 | CASSPPPVMNTEAFF | TGTGCCAGCAGTCCCCCCCCGGTCATGAACACTGAAGCTTTCTTT
many | TRBJ1-2 | TRBD1 | TRBV7-3 | CASSPRGLPNYGYTF | TGTGCCAGCAGCCCAAGGGGGCTGCCTAACTATGGCTACACCTTC
few | TRBJ2-3 | NA | TRBV20-1 | CSAADGTQYF | TGCAGTGCAGCCGACGGTACGCAGTATTTT
many | TRBJ2-5 | TRBD2 | TRBV6-1 | CASRTSGGSQETQYF | TGTGCCAGCAGAACTAGCGGGGGGAGCCAAGAGACCCAGTACTTC
few | TRBJ1-6 | NA | TRBV28 | CASSFGTSPLHF | TGTGCCAGCAGTTTTGGGACTTCACCCCTCCACTTT
many | TRBJ2-7 | TRBD2 | TRBV10-3 | CAISDSLRGSSYEQYF | TGTGCCATCAGTGATTCCTTGCGGGGGAGCTCCTACGAGCAGTACTTC
few | TRBJ2-5 | TRBD1 | TRBV5-1 | CASSLGTGLTEETQYF | TGCGCCAGCAGCTTGGGGACAGGACTCACCGAAGAGACCCAGTACTTC
NA | TRBJ2-1 | TRBD2 | TRBV7-6 | CASSLTSGGGNEQFF | TGTGCCAGCAGCTTGACTAGCGGGGGAGGAAATGAGCAGTTCTTC
NA | TRBJ2-7 | NA | TRBV27 | CASSSRDTRLYF | TGTGCCAGCAGTTCCCGGGACACCAGGCTGTACTTC
NA | TRBJ1-4 | NA | TRBV6-5 | CASSPGRTNEKLFF | TGTGCCAGCAGCCCGGGACGGACGAATGAAAAACTGTTTTTT
few | TRBJ2-1 | NA | TRBV20-1 | CSATRGADRNEQFF | TGCAGTGCTACACGAGGGGCCGATAGAAATGAGCAGTTCTTC
NA | TRBJ1-2 | NA | TRBV7-2 | CASSLGGWGYTF | TGTGCCAGCAGCTTAGGGGGCTGGGGCTACACCTTC
many | TRBJ2-3 | TRBD2 | TRBV11-2 | CASSLDYRGGSTDTQYF | TGTGCCAGCAGCTTAGATTACCGCGGGGGAAGCACAGATACGCAGTATTTT
few | TRBJ2-3 | NA | TRBV6-2/TRBV6-3 | CASSRTERSSTDTQYF | TGTGCCAGCAGTCGGACCGAGCGGAGCAGCACAGATACGCAGTATTTT
many | TRBJ2-3 | NA | TRBV4-3 | CASSQVGGGPSDTQYF | TGCGCCAGCAGCCAAGTAGGGGGGGGGCCTTCAGATACGCAGTATTTT
few | TRBJ1-6 | NA | TRBV19 | CASSISGARNSPLHF | TGTGCCAGTAGTATATCGGGGGCTAGAAATTCACCCCTCCACTTT
few | TRBJ2-1 | TRBD2 | TRBV12-3/TRBV12-4 | CASSSTRTSGGRYNEQFF | TGTGCCAGCAGTTCTACCAGGACTAGCGGGGGCCGCTACAATGAGCAGTTCTTC
NA | TRBJ2-1 | NA | TRBV7-9 | CASSFASGRYNEQFF | TGTGCCAGCAGCTTCGCGTCAGGGCGCTACAATGAGCAGTTCTTC
few | TRBJ2-1 | NA | TRBV7-8 | CASSLSVVGDSLNEQFF | TGTGCCAGCAGCCTGTCCGTGGTCGGGGACTCCCTCAATGAGCAGTTCTTC
NA | TRBJ1-1 | NA | TRBV4-1 | CASSQGRQGLGTEAFF | TGCGCCAGCAGCCAGGGCCGTCAAGGCCTCGGGACTGAAGCTTTCTTT
many | TRBJ2-1 | TRBD1 | TRBV7-9 | CASSPSITGVNEQFF | TGTGCCAGCAGCCCGTCAATCACAGGGGTCAATGAGCAGTTCTTC
NA | TRBJ2-7 | NA | TRBV5-1 | CASSFSHSRSSYEQYF | TGCGCCAGCAGCTTTTCGCACAGCCGGTCCTCCTACGAGCAGTACTTC
few | TRBJ2-2 | NA | TRBV5-4 | CASSLTDGELFF | TGTGCCAGCAGCTTAACAGACGGGGAGCTGTTTTTT
few | TRBJ2-7 | TRBD2 | TRBV10-3 | CAISETGLAGSYEQYF | TGTGCCATCAGTGAGACGGGACTAGCGGGTTCATACGAGCAGTACTTC
few | TRBJ1-1 | NA | TRBV7-9 | CASSETTGYRNTEAFF | TGTGCCAGCAGCGAGACCACGGGGTATCGGAACACTGAAGCTTTCTTT
NA | TRBJ2-2 | NA | TRBV4-3 | CASSQDYAGAGELFF | TGCGCCAGCAGCCAAGATTACGCAGGGGCCGGGGAGCTGTTTTTT
few | TRBJ2-3 | TRBD2 | TRBV27 | CASSLGLVNADTQYF | TGTGCCAGCAGTTTAGGACTAGTCAACGCAGATACGCAGTATTTT
NA | TRBJ1-2 | TRBD1 | TRBV6-5 | CASSYADRGYGYTF | TGTGCCAGCAGTTACGCGGACAGGGGATATGGCTACACCTTC
NA | TRBJ2-7 | NA | TRBV6-5 | CASSTTETYEQYF | TGTGCCAGCAGTACGACGGAGACCTACGAGCAGTACTTC